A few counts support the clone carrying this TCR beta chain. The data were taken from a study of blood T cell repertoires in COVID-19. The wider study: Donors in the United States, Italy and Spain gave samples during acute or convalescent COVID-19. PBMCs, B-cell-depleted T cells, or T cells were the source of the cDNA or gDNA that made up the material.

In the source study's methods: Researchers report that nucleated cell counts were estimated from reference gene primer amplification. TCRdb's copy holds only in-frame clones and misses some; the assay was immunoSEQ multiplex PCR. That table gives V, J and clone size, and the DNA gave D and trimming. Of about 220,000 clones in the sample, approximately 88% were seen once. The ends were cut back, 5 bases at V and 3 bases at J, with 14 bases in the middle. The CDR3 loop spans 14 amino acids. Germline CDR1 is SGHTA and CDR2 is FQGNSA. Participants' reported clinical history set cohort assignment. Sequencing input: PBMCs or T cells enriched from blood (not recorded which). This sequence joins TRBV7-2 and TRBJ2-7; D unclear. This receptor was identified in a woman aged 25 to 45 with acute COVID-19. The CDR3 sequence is CASSPQSVYYEQYF. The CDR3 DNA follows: TGTGCCAGCAGCCCCCAGTCTGTGTACTACGAGCAGTACTTC.